Sequencing of this TCR beta chain was carried out in a study of blood T cell repertoires in COVID-19 (dated by TCRdb to about 2020). For the wider study: Samples from collaborators originated in the United States, Italy and Spain and spanned both the acute and convalescent phases of COVID-19. The material from the prospective study consisted of cDNA or gDNA derived from T cells, B-cell-depleted T cells, or PBMCs. Deeply sampled blood TCRbeta repertoires from subjects exposed to, actively infected with, or recovered from COVID-19 were included in the dataset. The repertoires were released in a freely available public database meant as a resource for research on the immune response to SARS-CoV-2. The samples were drawn from two sources: the first 160 participants of the ongoing ImmuneRACE study, and 1,254 subjects contributed by 6 global collaborators. A de-identified subject ID, COVID-19 status, age in years and sex were almost always included in the sample metadata. Where available, HLA class I and class II types were obtained from metadata supplied by the sample provider rather than from assay-based typing. Study-wide conclusions, independent of this receptor: Clinical and demographic metadata were provided uncurated, with the amount varying by source and participant.

Collaborating institutions collected whole blood in K2EDTA tubes following their own protocols. For TCRbeta analysis, collaborators shipped samples in one of three forms: frozen whole blood, isolated PBMCs, or DNA extracted from either of those sample types. In this sample, this clone turned up once. Its antigen has not been determined. One base away there is no much larger clone; base qualities are not given. TCRbeta CDR3 regions were amplified from genomic DNA by means of the immunoSEQ Assay, a bias-controlled multiplex PCR. The paper's data handling went like this. Nucleated cell counts per sample were estimated from amplification of reference gene primers within the assay. To quantify the absolute abundance of each unique TCRbeta CDR3 rearrangement, sequence reads were collapsed and filtered. Productive Simpson clonality was computed per sample as the square root of Simpson's diversity index over productive rearrangements. What TCRdb holds here is the immuneACCESS table cut down to in-frame rearrangements. Part of the clones is not present; checked against another copy, under half of the missing clones reflect an unresolved V gene, and the others are unexplained. D and trimming were read from the DNA, whereas the V and J calls and clone size are those reported in that table. This sample gives under 300,000 clones in total; roughly three quarters of them show up just once. The biggest ten clones account for around 3.6% of the sample.

V is reduced by 5 bases and J by 4 bases, leaving a spacing of 8 bases between them. The CDR3, from cysteine to phenylalanine, totals 12 residues. Left in the record is the CDR3 DNA by itself, 36 bases read in frame from the first base. As encoded in the germline V gene, CDR1 is MDHEN while CDR2 is SYDVKM. Material: peripheral blood. The sequence links TRBV28 to TRBJ1-1; the D gene lacks a confident call. The sequence came from a woman in her thirties or forties with active or convalescent COVID-19. The nucleotide sequence reads as follows: TGTGCCAGCAGTCCCCTAGTCACTGAAGCTTTCTTT. Protein translation: CASSPLVTEAFF.